The clone carrying this T cell receptor (beta chain) appeared a single time. The antigen remains undetermined. This specimen comes from a study of cytomegalovirus exposure and HLA in healthy donors. Study-wide points: Sequence variants that were highly shared formed a cluster that was likely a sequencing artifact. It was reportedly the case that the classifier diagnosed cytomegalovirus status with high specificity and sensitivity.

Trimming at V came to 9 bases and at J to 8 bases, leaving 15 bases not matched to a gene. Germline assignment: CDR1 LNHDA and CDR2 SQIVND (reference sequence). CDR3 size: 15 residues. A multiplex PCR was run with 60 Vbeta primers and 13 Jbeta primers. Assay used: immunoSEQ multiplex PCR; TCRdb lists only in-frame clones, some missing. The table includes 150,000 to 200,000 clones, about 86% detected once. The rearrangement joins TRBV19 to TRBJ1-2; the match to TRBD1 covers 10 bases. This receptor was identified in a woman aged 18-30 years in good health and CMV-seronegative. The specimen sequenced was PBMCs. The chain's CDR3 is CASCPTGGDSLGYTF. The CDR3 region has the DNA TGTGCCAGCTGCCCGACAGGGGGCGATTCGTTGGGCTACACCTTC.